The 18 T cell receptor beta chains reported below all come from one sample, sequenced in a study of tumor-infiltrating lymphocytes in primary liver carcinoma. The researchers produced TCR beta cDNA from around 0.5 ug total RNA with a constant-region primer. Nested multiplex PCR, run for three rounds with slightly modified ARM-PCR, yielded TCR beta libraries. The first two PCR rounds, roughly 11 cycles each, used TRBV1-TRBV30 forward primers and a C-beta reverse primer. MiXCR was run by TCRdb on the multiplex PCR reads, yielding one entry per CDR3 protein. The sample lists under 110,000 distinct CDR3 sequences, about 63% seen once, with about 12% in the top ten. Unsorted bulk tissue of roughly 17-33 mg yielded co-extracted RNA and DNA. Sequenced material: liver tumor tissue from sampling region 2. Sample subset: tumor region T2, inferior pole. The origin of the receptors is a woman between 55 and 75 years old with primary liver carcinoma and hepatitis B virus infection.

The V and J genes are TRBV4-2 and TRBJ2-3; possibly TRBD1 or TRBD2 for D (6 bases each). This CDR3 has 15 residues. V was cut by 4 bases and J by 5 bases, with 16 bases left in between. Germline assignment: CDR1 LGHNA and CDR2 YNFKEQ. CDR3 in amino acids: CASSPVVEGVDTQYF. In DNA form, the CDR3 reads TGTGCCAGCAGCCCGGTAGTGGAGGGGGTAGATACGCAGTATTTT.

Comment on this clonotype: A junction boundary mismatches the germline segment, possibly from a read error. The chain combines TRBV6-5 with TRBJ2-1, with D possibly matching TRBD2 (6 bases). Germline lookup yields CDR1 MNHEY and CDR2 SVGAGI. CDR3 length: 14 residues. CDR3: CPSSYFGGENEQFF. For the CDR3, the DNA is TGTCCCAGCAGTTACTTTGGAGGGGAGAATGAGCAGTTCTTC.

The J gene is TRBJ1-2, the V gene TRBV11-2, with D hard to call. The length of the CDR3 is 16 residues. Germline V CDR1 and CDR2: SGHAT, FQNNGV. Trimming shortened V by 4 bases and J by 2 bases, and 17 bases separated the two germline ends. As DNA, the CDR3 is TGTGCCAGCAGCTCCTCAAGGGCAGCCAGCAACTATGGCTACACCTTC. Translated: CASSSSRAASNYGYTF.

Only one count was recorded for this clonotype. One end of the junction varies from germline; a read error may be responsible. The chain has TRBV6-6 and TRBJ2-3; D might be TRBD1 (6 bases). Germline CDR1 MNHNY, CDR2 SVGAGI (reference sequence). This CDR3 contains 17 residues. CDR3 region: CDSSYGTRQTSTDTQYF. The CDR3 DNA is TGTGACAGCAGTTACGGGACAAGACAGACTAGCACAGATACGCAGTATTTT.

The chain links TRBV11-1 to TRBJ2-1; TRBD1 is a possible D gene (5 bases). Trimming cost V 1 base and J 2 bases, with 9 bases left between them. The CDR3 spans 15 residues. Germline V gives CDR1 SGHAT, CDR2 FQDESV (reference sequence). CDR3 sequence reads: CASSLEGKTYNEQFF. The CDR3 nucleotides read TGTGCCAGCAGCTTAGAGGGGAAGACCTACAATGAGCAGTTCTTC.

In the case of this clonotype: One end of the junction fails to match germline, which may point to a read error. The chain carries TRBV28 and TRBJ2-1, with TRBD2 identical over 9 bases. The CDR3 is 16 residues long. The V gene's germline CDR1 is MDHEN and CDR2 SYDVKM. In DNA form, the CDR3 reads TGTGCCAGCAGTTTATCAGCGGGAGGCTTCTACAATGATCAGTTCTTC. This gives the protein CASSLSAGGFYNDQFF.

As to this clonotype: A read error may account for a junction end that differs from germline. The CDR3 reads CASSSEGAGGANVLDF. DNA for the CDR3: TGTGCCAGTAGCTCTGAAGGGGCGGGTGGGGCCAACGTCCTGGATTTC. The chain couples TRBV11-3 to TRBJ2-6; TRBD1 or TRBD2 may be the D gene (5 bases each). Germline CDR1 SGHNT, CDR2 YENEEA. CDR3 length: 16 residues.

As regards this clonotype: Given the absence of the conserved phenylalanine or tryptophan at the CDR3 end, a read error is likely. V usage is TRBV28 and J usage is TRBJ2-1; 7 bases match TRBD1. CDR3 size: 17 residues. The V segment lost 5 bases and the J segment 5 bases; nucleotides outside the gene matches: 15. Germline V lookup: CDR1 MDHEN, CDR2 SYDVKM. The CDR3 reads CASSANLGQVSNNEQFL. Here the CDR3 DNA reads TGTGCCAGCAGTGCCAACCTCGGACAGGTTTCCAACAATGAGCAGTTCTTA.

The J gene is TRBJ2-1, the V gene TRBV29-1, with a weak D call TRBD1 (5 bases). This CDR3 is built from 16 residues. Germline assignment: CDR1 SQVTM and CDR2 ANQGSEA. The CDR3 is CNAYGLGASSYNEQFF. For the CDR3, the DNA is TGCAATGCCTACGGTCTAGGGGCTAGCTCCTACAATGAGCAGTTCTTC.

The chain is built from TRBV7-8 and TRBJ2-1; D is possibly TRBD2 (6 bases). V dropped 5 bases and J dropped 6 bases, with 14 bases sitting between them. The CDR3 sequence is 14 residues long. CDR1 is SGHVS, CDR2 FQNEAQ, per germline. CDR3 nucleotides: TGTGCCAGCAGCCTACGGACGGGACTCAATGAGCAGTTCTTC. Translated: CASSLRTGLNEQFF. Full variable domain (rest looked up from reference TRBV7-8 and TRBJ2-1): GAGVSQSPRYKVAKRGQDVALRCDPISGHVSLFWYQQALGQGPEFLTYFQNEAQLDKSGLPSDRFFAERPEGSVSTLKIQRTQQEDSAVYLCASSLRTGLNEQFFGPGTRLTVL.

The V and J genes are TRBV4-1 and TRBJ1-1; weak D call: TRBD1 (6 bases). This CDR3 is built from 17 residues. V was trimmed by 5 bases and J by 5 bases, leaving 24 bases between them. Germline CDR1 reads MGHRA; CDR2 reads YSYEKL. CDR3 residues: CASSTWEGGIGDTEAFF. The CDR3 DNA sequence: TGCGCCAGCAGCACATGGGAGGGGGGAATTGGGGATACTGAAGCTTTCTTT.

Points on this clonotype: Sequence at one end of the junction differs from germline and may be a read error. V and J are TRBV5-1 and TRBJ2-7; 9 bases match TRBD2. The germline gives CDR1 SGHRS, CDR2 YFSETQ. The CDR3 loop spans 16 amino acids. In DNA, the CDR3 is TGCGCCAACAGCTTGCAGGGTAGCGGGAGTTCCTACGAGAAGTACTTC. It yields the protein CANSLQGSGSSYEKYF.

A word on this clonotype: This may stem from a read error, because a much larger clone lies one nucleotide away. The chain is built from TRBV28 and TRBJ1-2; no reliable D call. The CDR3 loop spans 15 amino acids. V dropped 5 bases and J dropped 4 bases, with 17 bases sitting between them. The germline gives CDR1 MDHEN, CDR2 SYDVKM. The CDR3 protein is CASSELGAAGYGYTF. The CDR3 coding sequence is TGTGCCAGCAGTGAATTGGGCGCCGCCGGCTATGGCTACACCTTC.

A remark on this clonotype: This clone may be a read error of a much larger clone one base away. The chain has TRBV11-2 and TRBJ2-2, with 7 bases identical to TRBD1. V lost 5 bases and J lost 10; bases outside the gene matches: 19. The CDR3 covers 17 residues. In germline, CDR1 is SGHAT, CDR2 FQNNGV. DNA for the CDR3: TGTGCCAGCAGCCTCAGATCGGTTGGGGACAGATCCGAGGAGCTGTTTTTT. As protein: CASSLRSVGDRSEELFF.

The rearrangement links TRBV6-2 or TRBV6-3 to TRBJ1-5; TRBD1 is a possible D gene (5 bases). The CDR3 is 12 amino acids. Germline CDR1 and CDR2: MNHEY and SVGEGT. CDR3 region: CESKSRDQPQHF. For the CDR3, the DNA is TGTGAAAGCAAGAGCAGGGATCAGCCCCAGCATTTT.

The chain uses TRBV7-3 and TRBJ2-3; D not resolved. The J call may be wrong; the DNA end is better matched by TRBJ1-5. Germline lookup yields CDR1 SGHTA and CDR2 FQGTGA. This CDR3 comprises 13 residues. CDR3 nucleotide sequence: TGTGCCAGCAGCTTGGCCAAATCAGGTACGCAGCATTTT. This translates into CASSLAKSGTQHF.

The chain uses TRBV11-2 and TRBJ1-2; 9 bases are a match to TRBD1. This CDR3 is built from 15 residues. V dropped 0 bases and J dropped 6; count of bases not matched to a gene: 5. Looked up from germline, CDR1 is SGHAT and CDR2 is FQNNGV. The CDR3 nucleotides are TGTGCCAGCAGCTTAGAAATAACAGGGGGCGATGGCTACACCTTC. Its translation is CASSLEITGGDGYTF.

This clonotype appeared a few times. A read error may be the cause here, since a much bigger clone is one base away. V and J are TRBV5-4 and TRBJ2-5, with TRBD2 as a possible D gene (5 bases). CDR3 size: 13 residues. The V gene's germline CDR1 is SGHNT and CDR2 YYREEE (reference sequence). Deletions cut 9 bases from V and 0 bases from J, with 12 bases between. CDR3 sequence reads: CANRIANQETQYF. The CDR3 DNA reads TGTGCCAACCGGATAGCGAACCAAGAGACCCAGTACTTC. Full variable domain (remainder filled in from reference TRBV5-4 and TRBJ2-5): ETGVTQSPTHLIKTRGQQVTLRCSSQSGHNTVSWYQQALGQGPQFIFQYYREEENGRGNFPPRFSGLQFPNYSSELNVNALELDDSALYLCANRIANQETQYFGPGTRLLVL.